The clone carrying this T cell receptor (beta chain) appeared a single time. Its antigen is unknown. Germline V gives CDR1 SGDLS, CDR2 YYNGEE. Trimming removed 3 bases from V and 14 bases from J; junction bases left unmatched: 20. This CDR3 comprises 16 residues. Between about 2.24 and 5 ug genomic DNA went in, equal for pairs. The assay was immunoSEQ multiplex PCR, and TCRdb's table has in-frame clones only and misses some. This sample has approximately 5,500 clones, with around 84% found just once. Guided by marked H&E slides, tumor areas were macrodissected from 5 or 6 unstained, deparaffinized about 9.1 um sections. These data come from a study of T cells in lung cancer brain metastases. The overall study: Among the roughly 22 patients, more than 15 reported tobacco use, median about 42 pack-years. Study-wide points: Most clones were lesion-specific, with limited overlap between paired lesions (Morisita roughly 0.2).

Sequenced sample: tumor tissue from a brain metastasis. V gene TRBV9 combines with J gene TRBJ1-2; 9 bases line up with TRBD1. The receptor comes from a man aged 50 to 60 with non-small cell lung cancer that had spread to the brain. The CDR3 DNA is TGTGCCAGCAGCGCGAACCCGAGTCCGGGACAGGGCCTAGTAACCTTC. It yields the protein CASSANPSPGQGLVTF.